The source of this T cell receptor (beta chain) is a study of OX40 agonist ivuxolimab in advanced cancers. Background on the study: All patients had ivuxolimab intravenously every 2 weeks at 0.01 to 10 mg/kg. Three dose-escalation patients had partial responses: one with hepatocellular carcinoma and two with cutaneous melanoma. Age averaged about 66 years (range roughly 20 to 90), and 82.7% were male.

Libraries were prepared by immunoSEQ multiplex PCR; TCRdb keeps only in-frame clonotypes and omits some of them. The sample records around 9,800 clones, roughly 80% being singletons. The CDR3 is 11 amino acids. Germline CDR1 and CDR2: ENHRY and SYGVKD. The ends were cut back, 6 bases at V and 5 bases at J, with 7 bases in the middle. The J gene is TRBJ2-5, the V gene TRBV10-3; no clear D gene. This specimen consisted of CD4+ or CD8+ T cells sorted from blood, obtained in a trial of the OX40 agonist ivuxolimab. The sequence was obtained from an adult with an advanced solid tumor such as melanoma, head and neck, liver or kidney cancer. CDR3 nucleotides: TGTGCCATCAGCGAACGGGAGACCCAGTACTTC. Translated, it gives CAISERETQYF.